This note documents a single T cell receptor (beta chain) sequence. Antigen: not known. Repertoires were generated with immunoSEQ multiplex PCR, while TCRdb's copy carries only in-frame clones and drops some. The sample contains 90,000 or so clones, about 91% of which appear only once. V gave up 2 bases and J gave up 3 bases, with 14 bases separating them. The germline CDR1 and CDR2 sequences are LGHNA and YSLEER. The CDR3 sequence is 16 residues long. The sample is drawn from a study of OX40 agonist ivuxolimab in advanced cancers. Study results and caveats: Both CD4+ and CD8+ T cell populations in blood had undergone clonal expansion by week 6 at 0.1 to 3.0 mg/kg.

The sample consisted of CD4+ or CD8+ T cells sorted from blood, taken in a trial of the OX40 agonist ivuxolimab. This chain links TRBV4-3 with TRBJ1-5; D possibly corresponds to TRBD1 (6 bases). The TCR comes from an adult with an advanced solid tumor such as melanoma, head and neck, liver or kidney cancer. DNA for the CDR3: TGCGCCAGCAGCCAATTGCCGCCAGGGGACAATCAGCCCCAGCATTTT. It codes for CASSQLPPGDNQPQHF.